A single sample gave rise to the 3 T cell receptor beta chains below, sequenced in a study of T-cell memory formation after mild COVID-19. Via MiXCR, TCRdb re-called the 5' RACE reads, giving one row per CDR3 protein. The sample holds around 440,000 distinct CDR3 sequences, 15% to 20% seen once. The sequenced sample was PBMCs or a T cell subset sorted from them (not recorded which). These receptors all come from an adult woman who had mild COVID-19 (a few samples of this study predate the infection). Cell type and time point are not known.

This clonotype was seen a handful of times. V and J are TRBV30 and TRBJ2-5; 8 bases line up with TRBD1. The CDR3 extends over 12 amino acids. The V and J ends lost 2 bases and 10 bases, in that order; junction bases with no gene match: 6. From germline, CDR1 is GTSNPN and CDR2 SVGIG (reference sequence). The CDR3 sequence: CAWSPKDRVQYF. CDR3 DNA: TGTGCCTGGAGTCCAAAGGACAGGGTCCAGTACTTC.

This clonotype was seen repeatedly, ten times or more. The CDR3 DNA sequence: TGTGCCAGCAGTTACCTCGGAGGCCGGAATGAAAAACTGTTTTTT. Amino acid sequence: CASSYLGGRNEKLFF. The genes are TRBV6-2 or TRBV6-3 and TRBJ1-4, with no clear D. Trimming pared 2 bases from V and 5 bases from J, leaving 12 bases between. The CDR3 length is 15 residues. CDR1 is MNHEY and CDR2 is SVGEGT in the germline V gene.

This clonotype was counted only a few times. The chain is built from TRBV27 and TRBJ2-7; 10 bases match TRBD2. Germline CDR1 MNHEY, CDR2 SMNVEV (reference sequence). V was clipped by 6 bases and J by 4 bases; unmatched bases: 6. This CDR3 contains 14 residues. Here the CDR3 DNA reads TGTGCCAGCAGGGGAGCGGGGGGGCGGTACGAGCAGTACTTC. This translates into CASRGAGGRYEQYF.